These 8 T cell receptor beta chains were sequenced from one sample in a study of CD8 T cells in ankylosing spondylitis. General study points: Seemingly distinctive of ankylosing spondylitis blood was a TCR beta motif formed by eight highly homologous variants.

MiXCR, applied by TCRdb to the 5' RACE reads, yields one record per CDR3 protein. The sample carries 750,000 to 850,000 distinct CDR3 sequences, approximately 10% recorded once. These TCRs are of unknown antigen specificity. The sequencing input was blood, either unsorted or a sorted T cell fraction (not recorded which). The receptor source for this set is a male donor with ankylosing spondylitis.

Here the CDR3 reads CASSPEGGAYNEQFF. Here the CDR3 DNA reads TGTGCCAGCAGCCCAGAGGGGGGAGCCTACAATGAGCAGTTCTTC. The chain employs TRBV7-2 and TRBJ2-1, with D perhaps given as TRBD1 or TRBD2 (6 bases each). CDR1 and CDR2 (germline): SGHTA, FQGNSA. CDR3 length equals 15 residues. The V gene lost 5 bases and the J gene lost 2 bases, with 13 bases spanning the gap.

This clonotype was picked up many times. This sequence joins TRBV12-3 or TRBV12-4 and TRBJ1-3; D is ambiguous. The CDR3 is made up of 11 amino acids. Between the trimmed V and J ends, which lost 11 bases and 3 bases, there was a span of 8 bases. The CDR3 DNA reads as TGTGCCCACCGAGATGGAAACACCATATATTTT. This encodes CAHRDGNTIYF.

This clonotype was seen only a few times. The gene calls are TRBV2 and TRBJ2-3, with D possibly matching TRBD2 (7 bases). Per germline, CDR1 SNHLY and CDR2 FYNNEI. The CDR3 is made up of 14 amino acids. The V and J ends lost 7 bases and 6 bases respectively, with 17 bases between them. The CDR3 loop reads CASMKERGADTQYF. The CDR3 nucleotides are TGTGCCAGCATGAAAGAACGGGGGGCGGATACGCAGTATTTT.

At least ten counts were recorded for this clonotype. V and J are TRBV5-6 and TRBJ2-1; D uncertain. The V gene lost 2 bases and the J gene lost 4 bases, with 4 bases spanning the gap. Germline V CDR1 and CDR2: SGHDT, YYEEEE. The CDR3 has 12 amino acids. The CDR3, as DNA: TGTGCCAGCAGCTTTAAATACAATGAGCAGTTCTTC. It yields the protein CASSFKYNEQFF.

The chain links TRBV20-1 to TRBJ2-1; D remains unclear. Trimming shortened V by 3 bases and J by 8 bases, and 8 bases separated the two germline ends. Germline V lookup: CDR1 DFQATT, CDR2 SNEGSKA (reference sequence). The CDR3 consists of 11 residues. The CDR3 region has the DNA TGCAGTGCTAGTCGCAGCTATGAGCAGTTCTTC. It specifies CSASRSYEQFF.

This clonotype appeared many times. CDR3 loop: CASSSGLARSTDTQYF. The DNA of the CDR3 is TGCGCCAGCAGCTCGGGACTAGCGAGAAGCACAGATACGCAGTATTTT. This chain connects TRBV5-1 to TRBJ2-3, with 10 positions matching TRBD2. J was trimmed by 0 bases and V by 3 bases; bases with no gene match: 4. The germline V gene has CDR1 SGHRS and CDR2 YFSETQ. This CDR3 is built from 16 residues. The full variable domain, its missing parts supplied by reference TRBV5-1 and TRBJ2-3, is KAGVTQTPRYLIKTRGQQVTLSCSPISGHRSVSWYQQTPGQGLQFLFEYFSETQRNKGNFPGRFSGRQFSNSRSEMNVSTLELGDSALYLCASSSGLARSTDTQYFGPGTRLTVL.

The chain joins TRBV7-9 to TRBJ1-6, with D unclear. Trimming removed 2 bases at V and 0 bases at J, with 11 bases between. CDR1 and CDR2 (germline): SEHNR, FQNEAQ (reference sequence). CDR3 size: 17 residues. CDR3 protein: CASSLNVGSSYNSPLHF. The CDR3 region has the DNA TGTGCCAGCAGCTTAAACGTCGGTAGCTCCTATAATTCACCCCTCCACTTT.

This chain uses TRBV20-1 with TRBJ2-5; tentative D call: TRBD2 (6 bases). The germline V gene has CDR1 DFQATT and CDR2 SNEGSKA (reference sequence). CDR3 length: 13 amino acids. The ends were cut back, 6 bases at V and 5 bases at J, with 16 bases in the middle. Here the CDR3 reads CSAPSAGGETQYF. DNA for the CDR3: TGCAGTGCACCCAGCGCCGGAGGGGAGACCCAGTACTTC.